Below, one T cell receptor (beta chain) is given with its context. Its recognized antigen is unknown. Qualities for individual bases were not recorded, and no much larger clone is one base off. TCR CDR3 regions were amplified from genomic DNA by multiplex PCR using the deep immunoSEQ assay. Genomic DNA extracted from each cell subset was distributed evenly over all wells of several immunoSEQ 96-well plates, and each plate served as one replicate. For sorted subsets, around 200 ng genomic DNA, equal to 30,000 or so T cell genomes, was loaded into each replicate PCR. The purified libraries were quantified using a Qubit 3.0 fluorometer, sized with a Bioanalyzer 2100, and then quantified again using the KAPA Library Quantification kit. Every immunoSEQ 96-well plate was sequenced on a dedicated single-read 150-cycle Illumina NextSeq 550 flow cell. The authors processed their data as follows. Because the immunoSEQ output included only junctional sequences and no quality scores, the filtering could not be the same as the filtering used for full-length reads. To assign V/J genes and CDR3, sequences were annotated using PyIR, a Python wrapper for IgBLAST v1.9, with IMGT germline references. Reads were filtered out if the reads had weak V/J assignments (E-value above 1e-6), no CDR3, stop codons, out-of-frame junctions, or ambiguous translated residues. V3J clonotypes were defined as sequences sharing the same inferred V gene, J gene, and CDR3 amino acid sequence. Percentage overlap between repertoires was computed as shared unique clonotypes divided by the size of the smaller repertoire. Three approaches were used to assess repertoire richness: RTK rarefaction, the Chao1 estimator, and Recon v2.1 estimates of unobserved clonotypes. For all TCRbeta clonotypes obtained by the gDNA method from several donors, generation probabilities were computed with OLGA. Imported from immuneACCESS, the table was reduced by TCRdb to in-frame sequences with V and J called. These copies leave out some clones; in studies compared against another copy, an unresolved V gene accounts for under half, and the cause of the remainder is not known. V, J and clone size reflect that table, while D and trimming were determined from the DNA. The sample table lists about 660,000 clones, roughly 70% of them with a count of one. 1.7% of the sample comes from the top ten.

This entry belongs to a study of shared clonotypes between healthy human individuals (dated by TCRdb to about 2020). With respect to the entire study: The cohort included three men and a couple of women between 18 and 49 years of age. Each donor's leukapheresis produced roughly between roughly 0.9 and 8.9 billion PBMCs. The study deeply sequenced blood TCR repertoires of about 5 healthy adults to estimate repertoire size and the extent of clonotype sharing between individuals. To increase sequencing depth and limit assay-specific biases, TCR repertoire library preparation and sequencing were carried out by different laboratories using diverse techniques. For each donor, CD4 naive and CD4 memory were each run on three plates, CD8 naive on two plates, and CD8 memory on one plate. Broad study findings and their caveats: Pairwise subsampling led to the expectation that sequencing depth would affect the degree of clonotype sharing among donors. Compared with non-shared clonotypes, clonotypes shared by all four sorted-subset donors had higher generation probabilities. Sampling was limited to blood, and TCR repertoires in tissue likely differ from TCR repertoires in blood. The genetic and exposure-history diversity represented was limited by the small number of donors. Rarefaction of sorted-subset datasets indicated incomplete sequencing despite the large sequencing depth. Larger estimated clonotype richness was generally found for naive subsets than for memory subsets. About 5% of naive CD4, 3.5% of naive CD8, 2.3% of memory CD4, and around 0.42% of memory CD8 clonotypes were shared across four donors.

The donors were healthy, HIV-negative adults with no recently reported acute infections or vaccinations. Every donor was a Caucasian adult residing in Nashville, Tennessee, USA. CD4+ T cells were enriched by magnetic negative selection; naive cells were then positively selected on CD45RA, and the negative fraction formed the memory subset. After blood collection by leukapheresis, PBMCs were isolated using Ficoll-Histopaque density gradient centrifugation and then cryopreserved in the vapor phase of liquid nitrogen. Purity and quantity of every magnetically sorted T cell population were checked by analytical flow cytometry. From each sorted fraction, genomic DNA was isolated and quantified by UV absorbance on a Nanodrop 2000c. V is cut by 4 bases and J by 4 bases, and the space between the germline ends is 8 bases. Via the germline V gene (reference sequence), CDR1 is DFQATT and CDR2 SNEGSKA. Including the terminal cysteine and phenylalanine, the CDR3 comprises 11 residues. Just the 33-base CDR3 DNA is kept, in frame starting at base 1.

The sample consisted of memory CD4+ T cells sorted from blood. This sample's cell subset or site label indicates: CD45RA-negative fraction. This receptor was identified in a woman between 25 and 40 years old in good health. The chain links TRBV20-1 with TRBJ2-7; there is no confident call for the D gene. The DNA sequence is as follows: TGCAGTGCTAATCTCGAATACGAGCAGTACTTC. This codes for CSANLEYEQYF.